This passage covers 3 T cell receptor beta chains from one sample sequenced in a study of T cell responses to AZD1222 COVID-19 vaccine. The protocol was immunoSEQ multiplex PCR, while the TCRdb copy is restricted to in-frame clones and leaves out a portion. The sample has 20,000 to 25,000 clones; roughly 80% are singletons. The specimen was peripheral blood, collected on day 0 of AZD1222 vaccination. Receptor source: an adult in good health.

The V gene is TRBV28, the J gene TRBJ2-3; D not resolved. The CDR3 runs to 16 residues. CDR1 is MDHEN and CDR2 is SYDVKM in the germline V gene. Trimming took off 2 bases at V and 0 bases at J, with 12 bases between the two ends. The DNA for the CDR3 is TGTGCCAGCAGTTTACTTCGACTTCCTAGCACAGATACGCAGTATTTT. Residues: CASSLLRLPSTDTQYF.

The V call is TRBV28, the J call TRBJ2-7; TRBD2 matches at 13 bases. There are 20 residues in the CDR3. Germline CDR1 reads MDHEN; CDR2 reads SYDVKM. J gave up 2 bases and V 3 bases, and 16 bases lay outside the gene matches. This chain's CDR3 is CASSFGLAGDSHSRAYEQYF. For the CDR3, the DNA is TGTGCCAGCAGTTTCGGACTAGCGGGAGACTCCCATTCTCGGGCCTACGAGCAGTACTTC.

The V and J genes are TRBV27 and TRBJ1-6; perhaps TRBD1 as D (6 bases). The germline CDR1 and CDR2 sequences are MNHEY and SMNVEV (reference sequence). The ends were cut back, 6 bases at V and 7 bases at J, with 10 bases in the middle. This CDR3 is 13 amino acids long. CDR3 bases: TGTGCCAGCAGGGGGGGCGGGAATTCACCCCTCCACTTT. Protein product: CASRGGGNSPLHF.